These T cell receptor beta chains were read from a single sample in a study of cytomegalovirus exposure and HLA in healthy donors. This table comes from immunoSEQ multiplex PCR, and its TCRdb copy is limited to in-frame clones, with some not included. The sample has over 150,000 clones, 77% seen once. Material for sequencing was PBMCs. The receptors stem from a woman aged 60-75 years in good health and CMV-seropositive. Each CDR3 is given with its conserved first and last residue. The D gene is left open where the match is weak. Some rows mark clone size as missing; the rest say once, few, many or name a class of expanded clone.

size	V	length	D	J	CDR3
once	TRBV7-2	14	-	TRBJ2-7	CASSLAREPGEQYF
-	TRBV5-6	18	TRBD1	TRBJ1-2	CASSSSWTGGSTDYGYTF
-	TRBV18	16	TRBD2	TRBJ2-5	CASSPGTSVLTETQYF
-	TRBV9	16	TRBD2	TRBJ2-5	CASSVSGLAGVETQYF
-	TRBV7-9	16	-	TRBJ2-5	CASSSGPTGGAETQYF
-	TRBV11-2	15	TRBD1	TRBJ2-1	CASSLVATGDNEQFF
-	TRBV6-5	14	-	TRBJ1-3	CASSPRTSGNTIYF
-	TRBV19	19	TRBD2	TRBJ2-7	CASRLNGLAGDSWGYEQYF
-	TRBV27	15	TRBD2	TRBJ2-1	CASSFLAGGNNEQFF
-	TRBV6-5	13	-	TRBJ2-7	CASSYSIKGAQYF
-	TRBV5-1	11	-	TRBJ2-1	CASSSAAKQFF
-	TRBV19	12	TRBD1	TRBJ2-7	CASSPGGYEQYF
-	TRBV28	14	-	TRBJ2-3	CASSLGGAVDTQYF
-	TRBV27	18	-	TRBJ2-6	CASTPGEGLGSGANGLTF
-	TRBV28	14	TRBD1	TRBJ1-6	CASRGTANNSPLHF
-	TRBV30	15	-	TRBJ1-6	CAWSVRQGHNSPLHF
-	TRBV11-1	16	-	TRBJ1-1	CASTSFRGNLNTEAFF
few	TRBV15	14	TRBD1	TRBJ2-7	CATSFPGQGSEQYF
-	TRBV29-1	13	TRBD1	TRBJ2-7	CSVEDPGGHEQYF
-	TRBV30	11	-	TRBJ2-1	CAWSPRDEQFF
once	TRBV7-9	18	TRBD2	TRBJ2-6	CASNTPGGQVSGANVLTF
-	TRBV5-1	15	TRBD1	TRBJ1-6	CASSLGGQGNSPLHF
once	TRBV4-2	18	TRBD2	TRBJ2-3	CASSQEGTSGNGGDTQYF
-	TRBV10-3	13	-	TRBJ1-2	CAIKWRVFYGYTF
-	TRBV6-4	15	-	TRBJ1-2	CASSESAGFGEGYTF
-	TRBV2	15	TRBD1	TRBJ2-3	CASSADRGSTDTQYF
-	TRBV20-1	11	-	TRBJ2-7	CSARVRREQYF
-	TRBV4-1	15	-	TRBJ2-2	CASSQEQRGTGELFF
-	TRBV5-8	15	TRBD1	TRBJ1-2	CASSSTGTGDGGYTF
-	TRBV25-1	14	-	TRBJ2-2	CASSEPGDTGELFF
once	TRBV29-1	12	-	TRBJ2-7	CSGREGPYEQYF
-	TRBV15	17	TRBD2	TRBJ2-1	CATSRQLAGGVYNEQFF
-	TRBV7-3	13	TRBD1	TRBJ1-1	CASSLRRTGRAFF
-	TRBV5-1	15	TRBD2	TRBJ2-1	CASSLGTSGNNEQFF
-	TRBV27	13	-	TRBJ1-1	CASSLERATEAFF
-	TRBV5-6	18	TRBD2	TRBJ2-1	CASSLGLAGLGHYNEQFF
-	TRBV29-1	13	-	TRBJ2-2	CSVDEGSTGELFF
-	TRBV5-1	13	-	-	CASSAPGIYEQYF
few	TRBV30	15	-	TRBJ2-7	CAWSQTTRGIYEQYF
-	TRBV27	19	TRBD2	TRBJ2-2	CASSPGTIAVPVNTGELFF
-	TRBV6-5	14	-	TRBJ2-7	CASSSRDTGYEQYF
-	TRBV28	15	TRBD1	TRBJ1-2	CASSLRDRADYGYTF
-	TRBV6-6	14	TRBD1	TRBJ1-2	CASSYQLSTGLEAF
-	TRBV19	14	-	-	CASGSGTDSYEQYF
-	TRBV27	15	TRBD2	TRBJ2-1	CASSRREGFYNEQFF
-	TRBV7-6	17	TRBD2	TRBJ2-7	CASSPSASGGAPYEQYF